Listed below are T cell receptor beta chains from one sample, sequenced in a study of cytomegalovirus exposure and HLA in healthy donors. Here immunoSEQ multiplex PCR was the method, and the copy in TCRdb shows in-frame clones only, minus some. The profile covers roughly 110,000 clones, with 60% to 80% appearing a single time and 2.5% to 3.5% taken by the ten largest. Sequencing was carried out using PBMCs. Receptors originate from a female donor in good health and CMV-seronegative. Each CDR3 is given with its conserved first and last residue. The order of the fields is D gene, J gene, clone size, V gene, CDR3 DNA, CDR3 protein. D genes are given only for firm matches. Clone size is stated in some rows and not others, as once, few, many or a class when expanded.

>.|TRBJ2-3|.|TRBV27
TGTGCCAGCAGTTTAAGGACAGAAACAGATACGCAGTATTTT
CASSLRTETDTQYF
>.|TRBJ2-1|.|TRBV5-1
TGCGCCAGCAGCTTGGAGCCGGGGTACAATGAGCAGTTCTTC
CASSLEPGYNEQFF
>.|TRBJ2-3|.|TRBV27
TGTGCCAGCAGGTACACAGTCAATCGATGGGATACGCAGTATTTT
CASRYTVNRWDTQYF
>.|TRBJ2-2|.|TRBV27
TGTGCCAGCAGTTGGGAGGGGGCCGGGGAGCTGTTTTTT
CASSWEGAGELFF
>TRBD2|TRBJ2-7|.|TRBV5-1
TGCGCCAGCAGCCTTGGCGGGAGCCTATTCTCCTACGAGCAGTACTTC
CASSLGGSLFSYEQYF
>.|TRBJ1-5|.|TRBV23-1
TGCGCCAGCAGTCACTCCTCGGAGGGCGATCAGCCCCAGCATTTT
CASSHSSEGDQPQHF
>TRBD2|TRBJ2-7|.|TRBV28
TGTGCCAGCAGTTCCCAGCGGGAGGGGCTGTACGAGCAGTACTTC
CASSSQREGLYEQYF
>TRBD1|TRBJ2-5|once|TRBV28
TGTGCCAGCAGCTTACAGGGGCTGCAAGAGACCCAGTACTTC
CASSLQGLQETQYF
>.|TRBJ2-1|.|TRBV30
TGTGCCTGGAGTGTAAGGGGTAGGTCCTACAATGAGCAGTTCTTC
CAWSVRGRSYNEQFF
>.|TRBJ1-4|.|TRBV5-8
TGTGCCAGCAGCTTGCAAGGGAGAGCAACTAATGAAAAACTGTTTTTT
CASSLQGRATNEKLFF
>.|TRBJ1-2|.|TRBV7-9
TGTGCCAGTTTCTGGCCCTACACCTTC
CASFWPYTF
>.|TRBJ2-1|.|TRBV5-1
TGCGCCAGCAGCTTTACGGTAAGCTCCTACAATGAGCAGTTCTTC
CASSFTVSSYNEQFF
>.|TRBJ2-7|.|TRBV19
TGTGCCAGTAGGGGAGACCCCCACGACGAGCAGTACTTC
CASRGDPHDEQYF
>TRBD1|TRBJ2-7|.|TRBV7-2
TGTGCCAGCAGCGATCCGGGACAGGGATTGTACGAGCAGTACTTC
CASSDPGQGLYEQYF
>.|TRBJ1-5|few|TRBV30
TGTGCCTGGAGCAGGGCAGGGAATCGTCAGCCCCAGCATTTT
CAWSRAGNRQPQHF
>TRBD1|TRBJ1-1|few|TRBV28
TGTGCCAGCAGTTTAAGTCCGGGACAGGGTTCCGAAGCTTTCTTT
CASSLSPGQGSEAFF
>TRBD2|TRBJ2-7|.|TRBV14
TGTGCCAGCAGCCGCGGACTAGCGGGAGAATTCTACGAGCAGTACTTC
CASSRGLAGEFYEQYF
>TRBD2|TRBJ2-5|.|TRBV5-4
TGTGCCAGCAGCTTAACTAGCGGGAACCAAGAGACCCAGTACTTC
CASSLTSGNQETQYF
>TRBD1|TRBJ1-3|once|TRBV9
TGTGCCAGCAGTCTCAGGACAGGGGATGGAAACACCATATATTTT
CASSLRTGDGNTIYF
>TRBD1|TRBJ2-3|.|TRBV5-1
TGCGCCAGCAGCTTGGAGGGGACAGGGTTGTGGGGGACAGATACGCAGTATTTT
CASSLEGTGLWGTDTQYF
>TRBD1|TRBJ1-4|.|TRBV5-1
TGCGCCAGCAGCTTGGCAGGGGGTGATGAAAAACTGTTTTTT
CASSLAGGDEKLFF
>.|TRBJ1-5|.|TRBV7-9
TGTGCCAGCAGCTTGGGAGAAGAGCGGCCCCAGCATTTT
CASSLGEERPQHF
>.|TRBJ2-6|many|TRBV5-5
TGTGCCAGCAGCTTATTCGGCGGCCTCTCTGGGGCCAACGTCCTGACTTTC
CASSLFGGLSGANVLTF
>TRBD2|TRBJ2-3|.|TRBV19
TGTGCCAGTAGTACCCAGAGACTAGCGGGAGGGCAGGGTGATACGCAGTATTTT
CASSTQRLAGGQGDTQYF
>.|TRBJ2-5|.|TRBV9
TGTGCCAGCAGCGTAGCGGCCCCAGGAGAGACCCAGTACTTC
CASSVAAPGETQYF
>TRBD1|TRBJ1-1|.|TRBV18
TGTGCCAGCTCACGTGACAGGGGGCAGACTGAAGCTTTCTTT
CASSRDRGQTEAFF
>.|TRBJ2-3|.|TRBV30
TGTGCCTGGAGTGTAGATACGGCGGGAGATACGCAGTATTTT
CAWSVDTAGDTQYF
>.|TRBJ1-2|.|TRBV6-1
TGTGCCAGCCCCAGGCCGGGGGGGTTAGGTGGCTACACCTTC
CASPRPGGLGGYTF
>.|TRBJ2-5|.|TRBV28
TGTGCCAGCCGGGATGAAGAGACCCAGTACTTC
CASRDEETQYF
>.|TRBJ1-4|once|TRBV11-3
TGTGCCAGCAGCTTAGTCCCGGGGCCGCAGGGGCCTGCAACTAATGAAAAACTGTTTTTT
CASSLVPGPQGPATNEKLFF
>TRBD2|TRBJ2-7|few|TRBV6-5
TGTGCCAGTTCAGGGCGGGAGTTCGAGCAGTACTTC
CASSGREFEQYF
>TRBD2|TRBJ2-1|.|TRBV11-2
TGTGCCAGCAGCTTAACGGGAGGGCCAGGCAATGAGCAGTTCTTC
CASSLTGGPGNEQFF
>.|TRBJ2-1|.|TRBV7-8
TGTGCCAGCAGAAACACAGGGTCCCCCTACAATGAGCAGTTCTTC
CASRNTGSPYNEQFF
>.|TRBJ2-3|.|TRBV7-2
TGTGCCAGCAGCAAACAGGGTGGATTGACAGATACGCAGTATTTT
CASSKQGGLTDTQYF
>TRBD2|TRBJ2-7|.|TRBV5-6
TGTGCCAGCAGCTTAAGACTAGCGGGAGGCCAAGCCTACGAGCAGTACTTC
CASSLRLAGGQAYEQYF
>.|TRBJ1-2|.|TRBV29-1
TGCAGCGTTGTGAAGGGGATCGAGGGCTACACCTTC
CSVVKGIEGYTF
>TRBD2|TRBJ2-3|.|TRBV5-1
TGCGCCAGCAGCCCCCCGGGACTAGCTGCGAGTAATACGCAGTATTTT
CASSPPGLAASNTQYF
>TRBD2|TRBJ2-5|.|TRBV2
TGTGCCAGCAGGAGTCTAGCGGGAGGGGGTGTGAGAGAGACCCAGTACTTC
CASRSLAGGGVRETQYF
>TRBD1|TRBJ2-5|.|TRBV7-2
TGTGCCAGCAGCAGGGACAGGGGGTACCAAGAGACCCAGTACTTC
CASSRDRGYQETQYF
>.|TRBJ2-1|.|TRBV2
TGTGCCAGCAGTAGTGACAGTACCTACAATGAGCAGTTCTTC
CASSSDSTYNEQFF
>TRBD2|TRBJ2-7|.|TRBV4-1
TGCGCCAGCAGCCTAGACCTGACTAGCGGTACATACGAGCAGTACTTC
CASSLDLTSGTYEQYF
>.|TRBJ1-1|medium-sized|TRBV5-4
TGTGCCAGCAGTTTTGGGGGGGGCCCTGAAGCTTTCTTT
CASSFGGGPEAFF
>.|TRBJ2-1|.|TRBV6-4
TGTGCCAGCAGTGACTCGACTGGCGGGTACAATGAGCAGTTCTTC
CASSDSTGGYNEQFF
>.|TRBJ1-1|few|TRBV29-1
TGCAGCGTTGTGGAGGCTGAAGCTTTCTTT
CSVVEAEAFF
>.|TRBJ2-7|.|TRBV10-3
TGTGCCATCAGTGAGAATCCGGTCTACGAGCAGTACTTC
CAISENPVYEQYF
>TRBD2|TRBJ2-2|few|TRBV6-1
TGTGCCAGCAGTATCCGAGCGGGAGGGGCCGGGGAGCTGTTTTTT
CASSIRAGGAGELFF
>TRBD2|TRBJ2-1|.|TRBV25-1
TGTGCCAGCAGTGATTTGGAGACTAGCGGGTCCGGGCAGTTCTTC
CASSDLETSGSGQFF
>.|TRBJ1-2|.|TRBV5-5
TGTGCCAGCAGCTTGGACGGGGGTAACTATGGCTACACCTTC
CASSLDGGNYGYTF
>TRBD2|TRBJ2-1|.|TRBV29-1
TGCAGCGTCCTACCAATCGAGCGGGAGGCCCCAAGGGAGCAGTTCTTC
CSVLPIEREAPREQFF
>TRBD2|TRBJ2-7|.|TRBV19
TGTGCCAGTATGGGGACTAGCGGGATTATCGAGCAGTACTTC
CASMGTSGIIEQYF